The text below deals with one T cell receptor (beta chain). The data are from a study of blood T cell repertoires in COVID-19. The wider study: Nucleic acid was either cDNA or gDNA, and it came from T cells, B-cell-depleted T cells, or PBMCs.

CDR1 and CDR2 from the germline V gene are MNHEY and SMNVEV (reference sequence). This CDR3 has 15 residues. After removal of 7 bases from V and 4 bases from J, the junction contained 8 bases not matched to a gene. Some clones are missing from TCRdb's copy, which holds only in-frame ones; the method was immunoSEQ multiplex PCR. The sample yields about 400,000 clones, 88% seen once. The TCR was taken from a woman aged 40-49 years with acute COVID-19. The genes are TRBV27 and TRBJ2-1, with 9 positions matching TRBD2. What was sequenced was PBMCs or T cells enriched from blood (not recorded which). CDR3 amino acids: CASTPSGGLYNEQFF. In DNA, the CDR3 is TGTGCCAGCACCCCGAGCGGGGGGTTATACAATGAGCAGTTCTTC.